This TCR beta chain was sequenced for a study of blood T cell repertoires in COVID-19 (TCRdb year 2020). Study-wide context: Samples covering the acute and convalescent phases of COVID-19 were provided by collaborators in the United States, Italy and Spain. The repertoires were made available in a free public database intended to serve as a resource for research on the immune response to SARS-CoV-2. The prospective study material was composed of cDNA or gDNA derived from T cells, B-cell-depleted T cells, or PBMCs. Where available, HLA class I and class II types were taken from metadata supplied by the sample provider and were not determined by assay-based typing. The samples were drawn from two sources: the first 160 participants of the ongoing ImmuneRACE study, and approximately 1,300 subjects contributed by 6 global collaborators. Nearly every sample came with metadata listing a de-identified subject ID, COVID-19 status, age in years and sex. Deeply sampled blood TCRbeta repertoires from subjects exposed to, actively infected with, or recovered from COVID-19 were included in the dataset.

The study at large found these results: Clinical and demographic metadata were provided uncurated, with the amount varying by source and participant.

V is reduced by 1 base and J by 7 bases, leaving a spacing of 8 bases between them. There are 13 amino acids in the CDR3, from cysteine to phenylalanine inclusive. Kept here is only the CDR3 DNA, which spans 39 bases and is read in frame from base 1. The germline V gene (reference sequence) yields SGHNT for CDR1 and YYREEE for CDR2. TCRbeta CDR3 regions were amplified from genomic DNA using the immunoSEQ Assay, a bias-controlled multiplex PCR. The paper's processing steps were these. Within the assay, amplification of reference gene primers was used to estimate how many nucleated cells each sample contained. To quantify the absolute abundance of each unique TCRbeta CDR3 rearrangement, sequence reads were collapsed and filtered. For each sample, productive Simpson clonality was calculated as the square root of Simpson's diversity index across productive rearrangements. The source is immuneACCESS, and TCRdb retained only in-frame sequences with V and J called. Part of the clones is not carried over; for the studies checked, unresolved V genes explain less than half of this, and the remainder is unexplained. Clone size and V and J calls were adopted from that table, with D and trimming inferred from the DNA. This sample is represented by a few hundred thousand clones; 80% to 90% of them were singletons. Of the sample, roughly 0.78% is held by the ten largest clones.

One collaborating source in Seattle enrolled patients while the patients were actively infected and followed the patients over time throughout the course of disease. The collaborating institutions used their own protocols to collect whole blood in K2EDTA tubes. For TCRbeta analysis, collaborator samples were shipped as frozen whole blood, as isolated PBMCs, or as DNA extracted from either sample type. Remarks on this clone: Its antigen remains unidentified. It has no much larger one-base neighbor in the sample; base qualities were not kept.

This sequence originates from a man aged 18 to 35 with COVID-19, enrolled during active disease. The rearranged segments are TRBV5-4 and TRBJ2-2, with no confident D gene call. The sequenced material came from peripheral blood. The CDR3 protein sequence reads: CASSLTTNGELFF. The DNA reads TGTGCCAGCAGCTTGACAACAAACGGGGAGCTGTTTTTT. Full variable domain (CDR3 extended with the reference TRBV5-4 and TRBJ2-2 proteins): ETGVTQSPTHLIKTRGQQVTLRCSSQSGHNTVSWYQQALGQGPQFIFQYYREEENGRGNFPPRFSGLQFPNYSSELNVNALELDDSALYLCASSLTTNGELFFGEGSRLTVL.